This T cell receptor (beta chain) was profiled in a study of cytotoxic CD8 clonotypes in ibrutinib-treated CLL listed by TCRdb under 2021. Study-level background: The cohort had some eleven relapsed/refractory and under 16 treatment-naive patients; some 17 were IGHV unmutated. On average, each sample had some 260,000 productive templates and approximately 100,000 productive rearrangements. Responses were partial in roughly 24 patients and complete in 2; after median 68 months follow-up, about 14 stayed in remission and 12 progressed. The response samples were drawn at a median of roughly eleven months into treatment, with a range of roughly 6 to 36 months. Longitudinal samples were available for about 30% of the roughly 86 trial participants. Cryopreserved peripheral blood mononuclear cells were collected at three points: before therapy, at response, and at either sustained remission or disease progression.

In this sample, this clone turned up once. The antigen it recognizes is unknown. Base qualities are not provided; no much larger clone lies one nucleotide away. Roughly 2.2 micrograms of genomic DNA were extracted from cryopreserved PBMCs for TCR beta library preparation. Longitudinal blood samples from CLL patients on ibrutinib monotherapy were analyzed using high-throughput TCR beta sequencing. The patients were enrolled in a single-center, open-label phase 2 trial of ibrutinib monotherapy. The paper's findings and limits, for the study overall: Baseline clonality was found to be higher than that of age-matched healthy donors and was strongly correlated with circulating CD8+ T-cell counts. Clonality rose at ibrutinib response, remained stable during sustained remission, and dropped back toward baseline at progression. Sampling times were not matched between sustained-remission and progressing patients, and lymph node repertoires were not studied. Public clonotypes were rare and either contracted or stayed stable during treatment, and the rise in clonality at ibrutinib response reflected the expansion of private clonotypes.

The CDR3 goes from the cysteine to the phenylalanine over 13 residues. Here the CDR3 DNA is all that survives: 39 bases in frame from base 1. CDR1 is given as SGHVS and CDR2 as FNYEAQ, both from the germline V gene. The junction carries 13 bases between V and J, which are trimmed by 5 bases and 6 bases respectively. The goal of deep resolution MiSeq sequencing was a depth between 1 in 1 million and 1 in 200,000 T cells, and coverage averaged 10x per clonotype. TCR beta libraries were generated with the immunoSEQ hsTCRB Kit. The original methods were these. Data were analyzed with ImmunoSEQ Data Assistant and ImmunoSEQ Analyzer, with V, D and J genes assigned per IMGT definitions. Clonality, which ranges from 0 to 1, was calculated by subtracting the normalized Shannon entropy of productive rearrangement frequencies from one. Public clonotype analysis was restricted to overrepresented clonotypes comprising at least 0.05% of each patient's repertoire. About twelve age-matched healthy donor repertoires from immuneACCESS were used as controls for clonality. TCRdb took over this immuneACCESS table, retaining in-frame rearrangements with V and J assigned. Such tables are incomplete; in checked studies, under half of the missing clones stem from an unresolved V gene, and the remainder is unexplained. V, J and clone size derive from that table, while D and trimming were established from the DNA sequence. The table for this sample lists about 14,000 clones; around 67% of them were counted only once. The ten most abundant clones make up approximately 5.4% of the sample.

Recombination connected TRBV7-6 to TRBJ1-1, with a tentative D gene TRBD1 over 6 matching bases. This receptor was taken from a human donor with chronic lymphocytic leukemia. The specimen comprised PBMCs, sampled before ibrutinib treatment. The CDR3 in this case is CASSPREGAEAFF. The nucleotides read TGTGCCAGCAGCCCTAGGGAGGGGGCTGAAGCTTTCTTT.